One sample yielded the 8 T cell receptor beta chains listed below, sequenced in a study of blood T cell repertoires in COVID-19. The table came from immunoSEQ multiplex PCR; TCRdb's copy has only in-frame clones and leaves some out. The data hold around 140,000 clones, with 87% observed a single time. Sequencing used PBMCs or T cells enriched from blood (not recorded which). The receptor set was obtained from a man aged 55 to 70 who had recovered from COVID-19.

This clone was seen just once. The V call is TRBV24-1, the J call TRBJ2-6, with TRBD1 matching over 7 bases. Per the germline V gene, CDR1 is KGHDR and CDR2 is SFDVKD. The junction had 7 bases not matched to a gene; V was cut back by 5 bases and J by 4 bases. The CDR3 sequence is 16 residues long. The CDR3 region is CATSAAGTAGANVLTF. The CDR3 DNA reads as TGTGCCACCAGTGCCGCCGGGACAGCCGGGGCCAACGTCCTGACTTTC.

The chain is built from TRBV14 and TRBJ2-3, with 10 bases that match TRBD1. Germline loops: CDR1 SGHDN, CDR2 FVKESK. The CDR3 is 14 residues long. The V and J ends lost 4 bases and 6 bases, in that order; junction bases with no gene match: 4. CDR3 protein: CASSPGQGFDTQYF. The CDR3 bases are TGTGCCAGCAGCCCGGGACAGGGGTTCGATACGCAGTATTTT.

The V and J genes are TRBV30 and TRBJ1-5; D gene ambiguous. With 8 bases removed from V and 1 base from J, the gap between germline ends came to 27 bases. Germline V gene sequence: CDR1 GTSNPN, CDR2 SVGIG (reference sequence). CDR3 length equals 18 residues. As DNA, the CDR3 is TGTGCCACTACCGGGCCCCCGAGGACTTTACGGAGCAATCAGCCCCAGCATTTT. It codes for CATTGPPRTLRSNQPQHF.

This sequence joins TRBV5-1 and TRBJ2-7, with 11 bases matching TRBD1. V shed 5 bases and J 3 bases; nucleotides not matched to a gene: 7. The CDR3 runs 15 residues. Germline lookup yields CDR1 SGHRS and CDR2 YFSETQ. CDR3 in DNA: TGCGCCAGCAGTCCTGGGACAGGGGGTAGCTACGAGCAGTACTTC. It is translated as CASSPGTGGSYEQYF.

This chain links TRBV5-5 with TRBJ1-2; weak D call: TRBD1 (5 bases). The CDR3 runs 13 residues. Germline CDR1 reads SGHKS; CDR2 reads YYEKEE (reference sequence). V gave up 1 base and J gave up 5 bases, with 9 bases separating them. This CDR3 is CASSLSTEYGYTF. As DNA, the CDR3 is TGTGCCAGCAGCTTGTCGACAGAATATGGCTACACCTTC.

The genes are TRBV6-1 and TRBJ2-3; possible D gene TRBD1, 5 bases. Germline assignment: CDR1 MNHNS and CDR2 SASEGT. Trimming took 2 bases from V and 5 from J, leaving 14 bases between them. This CDR3 is 15 amino acids long. The CDR3: CASSEKTAQRDTQYF. CDR3 bases: TGTGCCAGCAGTGAAAAGACAGCCCAAAGAGATACGCAGTATTTT.

The chain joins TRBV6-5 to TRBJ2-7; 10 nucleotides match TRBD1. Germline V CDR1 and CDR2: MNHEY, SVGAGI. The CDR3 length is 14 residues. V was clipped by 4 bases and J by 2 bases; unmatched bases: 2. The CDR3 is CASSSTGGTYEQYF. In DNA, the CDR3 is TGTGCCAGCAGTTCGACAGGGGGCACCTACGAGCAGTACTTC.

The CDR3 protein is CASILGGGTGELFF. As DNA, the CDR3 is TGTGCCAGCATCCTAGGGGGGGGCACCGGGGAGCTGTTTTTT. The chain is built from TRBV28 and TRBJ2-2, with D possibly matching TRBD2 (7 bases). Germline V gene data show CDR1 as MDHEN and CDR2 as SYDVKM. The V end was cut by 7 bases, the J end by 4 bases, with 13 bases between. The CDR3 loop spans 14 amino acids.